This TCR beta chain was found in a study of PD-L1 blockade in urothelial cancer. For the study at large: Men with urothelial cancer arising in the bladder made up most of the roughly 30 patients.

The sample's time point: pretreatment peripheral blood. Enrolled patients showed locally advanced or metastatic urothelial carcinoma. Details on this clone: The antigen remains unidentified.

V lost 1 base to trimming and J lost 5 bases; unmatched junction nucleotides: 4. CDR3 length: 15 residues. The V gene's germline CDR1 is SEHNR and CDR2 FQNEAQ (reference sequence). Study-level findings and limits: The study found that durable-benefit patients expanded tumor-associated blood clones more at 3 weeks. Better survival was forecast by a pretreatment blood TCR clonality below the median.

Clones were sequenced by immunoSEQ multiplex PCR, and TCRdb holds only the in-frame ones, with some missing. The sample holds tens of thousands of clones, about 83% seen once. This chain joins TRBV7-9 and TRBJ2-5, with 10 bases identical to TRBD1. The sample was PBMCs, taken around atezolizumab (anti-PD-L1) treatment. The clonotype comes from a man between 60 and 70 years old with urothelial cancer. The CDR3 nucleotides read TGTGCCAGCAGCTTAGGGACAGGGGGAGTTGAGACCCAGTACTTC. Its translation is CASSLGTGGVETQYF.